This TCR beta chain is drawn from a study of CD8 T cells in Susac syndrome. Unmatched junction bases numbered 4, after V lost 7 bases and J lost 4 bases. The CDR3 contains 15 residues. Germline V gives CDR1 MDHEN, CDR2 SYDVKM. Random hexamers were used to reverse transcribe the RNA input (about 0.45 to 1 ug). MiXCR, run by TCRdb on the immunoSEQ multiplex PCR reads, gives a single entry per CDR3 protein. This table holds about 80,000 distinct CDR3 sequences, about 94% found once. The sequenced sample was CD8+ T cells from PBMCs. This sequence originates from a human donor in good health. This chain joins TRBV28 and TRBJ2-1, with 13 bases that match TRBD2. The CDR3 nucleotides read TGTGCCAGCAATCCGACTAGCGGGGGGTACAATGAGCAGTTCTTC. It yields the protein CASNPTSGGYNEQFF.